The rows below give T cell receptor beta chains drawn from one sample of a study of shared clonotypes between healthy human individuals. Sequencing used immunoSEQ multiplex PCR; TCRdb keeps in-frame clones, though not all of them. The table lists approximately 1.5 million clones, around 98.5% of them singletons. The sequencing input was naive CD4+ T cells sorted from blood. Receptors were obtained from a man younger than 40 in good health. Each CDR3 is given with its conserved first and last residue. The D gene is left open where the match is weak. A row's size may be missing; if present it is once, few, many or a size class.

j_gene | v_gene | d_gene | abundance | CDR3aa | CDR3nt
TRBJ2-3 | TRBV28 | TRBD1 | - | CASSDGDSRFTDTQYF | TGTGCCAGCAGCGACGGGGACAGCAGATTCACAGATACGCAGTATTTT
TRBJ1-5 | TRBV6-1 | - | - | CASSGQQGGSNQPQHF | TGTGCCAGCAGTGGACAACAGGGAGGAAGCAATCAGCCCCAGCATTTT
TRBJ1-1 | TRBV28 | - | - | CASSSLGNTEAFF | TGTGCCAGCAGTTCCCTTGGAAACACTGAAGCTTTCTTT
TRBJ2-1 | TRBV5-5 | TRBD2 | - | CASSPSGRAYNEQFF | TGTGCCAGCAGCCCTAGCGGGAGGGCCTACAATGAGCAGTTCTTC
TRBJ2-2 | TRBV2 | - | - | CASTGPAGSTGELFF | TGTGCCAGTACAGGCCCTGCCGGCAGCACCGGGGAGCTGTTTTTT
TRBJ2-5 | TRBV9 | - | - | CASSVAIVGGTQYF | TGTGCCAGCAGCGTAGCGATCGTGGGCGGTACCCAGTACTTC
TRBJ1-5 | TRBV5-1 | - | - | CASSLESADQPQHF | TGCGCCAGCAGCTTGGAATCCGCGGATCAGCCCCAGCATTTT
TRBJ2-2 | TRBV5-4 | - | - | CASSLGGISTGELFF | TGTGCCAGCAGCTTGGGGGGTATATCGACCGGGGAGCTGTTTTTT
TRBJ1-1 | TRBV5-1 | - | - | CASSLGRNTEAFF | TGCGCCAGCAGCTTGGGCAGGAACACTGAAGCTTTCTTT
TRBJ2-1 | TRBV28 | - | - | CASSRTRNYNEQFF | TGTGCCAGCAGCCGGACACGGAATTACAATGAGCAGTTCTTC
TRBJ2-7 | TRBV10-1 | - | - | CASSEGIAYEQYF | TGCGCCAGCAGTGAGGGAATAGCCTACGAGCAGTACTTC
TRBJ1-1 | TRBV6-5 | - | - | CASSYSEVRGTEAFF | TGTGCCAGCAGTTACTCGGAGGTTCGGGGAACTGAAGCTTTCTTT
TRBJ2-6 | TRBV5-1 | - | - | CASSLPGSESSGANVLTF | TGCGCCAGCAGCTTGCCCGGGTCGGAAAGCTCTGGGGCCAACGTCCTGACTTTC
TRBJ2-3 | TRBV5-1 | - | once | CASSLGTFTSTDTQYF | TGCGCCAGCAGCTTGGGGACTTTTACTAGCACAGATACGCAGTATTTT
TRBJ1-1 | TRBV28 | - | - | CASSSTGANTEAFF | TGTGCCAGCAGTTCCACGGGGGCAAACACTGAAGCTTTCTTT
TRBJ1-3 | TRBV7-2 | - | - | CASSLDGGRYSGNTIYF | TGTGCCAGCAGCTTAGACGGGGGCCGCTACTCTGGAAACACCATATATTTT
TRBJ2-7 | TRBV5-4 | - | - | CASSSSQTAYEQYF | TGTGCCAGCAGCTCCAGTCAAACCGCCTACGAGCAGTACTTC
TRBJ2-6 | TRBV7-9 | TRBD1 | once | CASSYPGQIGANVLTF | TGTGCCAGCAGCTACCCGGGACAGATCGGGGCCAACGTCCTGACTTTC